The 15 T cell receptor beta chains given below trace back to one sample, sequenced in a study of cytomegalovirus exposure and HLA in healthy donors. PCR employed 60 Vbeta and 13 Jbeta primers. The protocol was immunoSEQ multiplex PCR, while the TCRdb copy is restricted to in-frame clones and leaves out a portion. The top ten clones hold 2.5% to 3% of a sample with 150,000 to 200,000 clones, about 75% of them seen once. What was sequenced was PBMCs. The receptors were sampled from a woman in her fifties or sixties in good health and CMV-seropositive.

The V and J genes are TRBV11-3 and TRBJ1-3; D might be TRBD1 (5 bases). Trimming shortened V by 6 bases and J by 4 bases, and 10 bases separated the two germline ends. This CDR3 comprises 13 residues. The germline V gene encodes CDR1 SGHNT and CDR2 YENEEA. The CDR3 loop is CASSQQGGNTIYF. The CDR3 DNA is TGTGCCAGCAGTCAGCAGGGAGGAAACACCATATATTTT.

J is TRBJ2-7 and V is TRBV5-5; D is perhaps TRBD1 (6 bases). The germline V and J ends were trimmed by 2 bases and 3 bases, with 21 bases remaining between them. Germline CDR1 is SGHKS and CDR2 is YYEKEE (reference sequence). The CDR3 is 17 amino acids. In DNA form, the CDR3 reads TGTGCCAGCAGCTTACAGGGAAGGGGACGGATCGGCTACGAGCAGTACTTC. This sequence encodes CASSLQGRGRIGYEQYF.

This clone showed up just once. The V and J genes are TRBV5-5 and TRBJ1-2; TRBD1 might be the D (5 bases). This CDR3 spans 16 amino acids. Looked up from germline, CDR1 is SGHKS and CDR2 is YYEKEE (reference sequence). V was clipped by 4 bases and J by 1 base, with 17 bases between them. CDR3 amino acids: CASSAGGTPYNYGYTF. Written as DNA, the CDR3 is TGTGCCAGCAGCGCCGGGGGGACGCCTTATAACTATGGCTACACCTTC. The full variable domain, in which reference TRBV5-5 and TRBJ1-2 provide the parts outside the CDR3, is DAGVTQSPTHLIKTRGQQVTLRCSPISGHKSVSWYQQVLGQGPQFIFQYYEKEERGRGNFPDRFSARQFPNYSSELNVNALLLGDSALYLCASSAGGTPYNYGYTFGSGTRLTVV.

Here the CDR3 DNA reads TGCAGCGCCCCTCTAGGGCAGGGGAACTATGGCTACACCTTC. Protein: CSAPLGQGNYGYTF. The gene calls are TRBV29-1 and TRBJ1-2; tentative D call: TRBD1 (6 bases). Trimming pared 7 bases from V and 2 bases from J, leaving 17 bases between. Germline V gives CDR1 SQVTM, CDR2 ANQGSEA. The CDR3 spans 14 residues.

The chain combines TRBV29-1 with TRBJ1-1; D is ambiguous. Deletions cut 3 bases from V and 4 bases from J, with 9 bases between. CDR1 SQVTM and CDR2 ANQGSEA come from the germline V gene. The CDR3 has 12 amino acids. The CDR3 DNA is TGCAGCGTTGATTCCGGGAGCACTGAAGCTTTCTTT. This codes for CSVDSGSTEAFF.

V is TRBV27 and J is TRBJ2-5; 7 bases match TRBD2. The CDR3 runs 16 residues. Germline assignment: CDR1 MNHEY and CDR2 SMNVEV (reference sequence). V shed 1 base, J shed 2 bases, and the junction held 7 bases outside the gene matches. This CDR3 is CASSLFGGAGQETQYF. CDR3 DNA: TGTGCCAGCAGTTTATTTGGAGGAGCGGGGCAAGAGACCCAGTACTTC.

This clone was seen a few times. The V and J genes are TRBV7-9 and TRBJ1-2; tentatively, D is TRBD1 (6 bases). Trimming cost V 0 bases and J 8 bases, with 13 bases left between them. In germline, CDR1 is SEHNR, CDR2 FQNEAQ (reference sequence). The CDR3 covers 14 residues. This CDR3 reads CASSLALGGHGYTF. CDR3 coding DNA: TGTGCCAGCAGCTTAGCGCTCGGGGGGCACGGCTACACCTTC.

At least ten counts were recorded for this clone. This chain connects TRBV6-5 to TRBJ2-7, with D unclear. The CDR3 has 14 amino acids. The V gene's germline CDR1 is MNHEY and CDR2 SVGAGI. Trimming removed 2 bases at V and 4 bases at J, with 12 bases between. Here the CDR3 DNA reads TGTGCCAGCAGTTACAAACTCTCAGGATACGAGCAGTACTTC. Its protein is CASSYKLSGYEQYF.

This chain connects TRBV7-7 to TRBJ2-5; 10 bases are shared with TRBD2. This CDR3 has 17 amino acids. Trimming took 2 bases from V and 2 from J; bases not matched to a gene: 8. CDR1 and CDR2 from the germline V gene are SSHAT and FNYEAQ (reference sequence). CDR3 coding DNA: TGTGCCAGCAGCTTAACTAGCGGGGTGAGGGCTCAAGAGACCCAGTACTTC. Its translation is CASSLTSGVRAQETQYF.

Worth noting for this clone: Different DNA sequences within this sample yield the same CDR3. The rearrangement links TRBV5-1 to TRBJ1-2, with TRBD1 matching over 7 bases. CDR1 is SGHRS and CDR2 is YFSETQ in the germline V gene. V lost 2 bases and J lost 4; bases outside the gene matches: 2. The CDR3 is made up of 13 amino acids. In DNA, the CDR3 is TGCGCCAGCAGCTTAGGGACAGTCTATGGCTACACCTTC. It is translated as CASSLGTVYGYTF.

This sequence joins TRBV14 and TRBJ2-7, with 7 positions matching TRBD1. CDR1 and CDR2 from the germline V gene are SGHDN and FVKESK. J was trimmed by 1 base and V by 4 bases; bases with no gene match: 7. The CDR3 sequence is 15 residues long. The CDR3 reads CASSLTGEKSYEQYF. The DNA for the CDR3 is TGTGCCAGCAGCCTTACAGGGGAAAAATCCTACGAGCAGTACTTC.

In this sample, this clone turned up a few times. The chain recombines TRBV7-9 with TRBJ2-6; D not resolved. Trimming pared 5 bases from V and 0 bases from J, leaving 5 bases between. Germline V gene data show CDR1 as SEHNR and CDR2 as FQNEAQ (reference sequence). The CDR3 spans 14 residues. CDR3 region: CASSPFSGANVLTF. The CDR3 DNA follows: TGTGCCAGCAGCCCCTTCTCTGGGGCCAACGTCCTGACTTTC.

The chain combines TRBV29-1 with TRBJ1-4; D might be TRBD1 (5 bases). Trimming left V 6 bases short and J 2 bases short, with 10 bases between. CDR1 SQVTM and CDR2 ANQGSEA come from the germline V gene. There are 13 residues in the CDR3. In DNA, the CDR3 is TGCAGCGTAACGGGACTGACTAATGAAAAACTGTTTTTT. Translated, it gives CSVTGLTNEKLFF.

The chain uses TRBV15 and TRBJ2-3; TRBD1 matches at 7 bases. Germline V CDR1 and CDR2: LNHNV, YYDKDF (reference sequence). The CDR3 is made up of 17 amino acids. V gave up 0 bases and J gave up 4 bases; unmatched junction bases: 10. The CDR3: CATSRDPDRESADTQYF. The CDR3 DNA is TGTGCCACCAGCAGAGATCCCGACAGGGAGAGTGCAGATACGCAGTATTTT.

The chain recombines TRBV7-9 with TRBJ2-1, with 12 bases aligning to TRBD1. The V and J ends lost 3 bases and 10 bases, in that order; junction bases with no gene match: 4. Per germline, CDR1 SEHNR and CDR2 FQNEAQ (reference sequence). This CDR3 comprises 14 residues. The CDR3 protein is CASSLGQGAWEQFF. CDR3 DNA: TGTGCCAGCAGCTTGGGACAGGGGGCTTGGGAGCAGTTCTTC.